The table lists the clone carrying this TCR beta chain with a few counts. This sample stems from a study of blood T cell repertoires in COVID-19. Study in general: In each case, the material was cDNA or gDNA derived from T cells, B-cell-depleted T cells, or PBMCs.

V lost 7 bases and J lost 3; bases outside the gene matches: 5. Germline V gene lookup returns CDR1 SGHDN and CDR2 FVKESK. CDR3 length equals 14 residues. How the authors handled the data: Reference gene primer amplification in the assay estimated nucleated cell counts. TCRdb's table, derived via immunoSEQ multiplex PCR, lists solely in-frame clones and lacks some. V, J and clone size derive from that table, while D and trimming were established from the DNA sequence. The table shows around 150,000 clones, with approximately 80% occurring only once. This clonotype originated in a woman older than 75 with acute or convalescent COVID-19. The J gene is TRBJ2-7, the V gene TRBV14; 11 positions match TRBD1. The source material was peripheral blood. CDR3 nucleotides: TGTGCCAGCACCCCGGGGACAGGGGGCTACGAGCAGTACTTC. It is translated as CASTPGTGGYEQYF.